A single T cell receptor (beta chain) is shown here with its context. Antigen unknown. The sample is drawn from a study of long-term antiretroviral therapy in people with HIV. Findings of the study overall: The data indicate that diversity increased after ART but remained below transplant donor controls.

A v3.0 immunoSEQ assay was performed at survey level. TCRdb's copy holds only in-frame clones and misses some; the assay was immunoSEQ multiplex PCR. The sample has approximately 34,000 clones; about four fifths are singletons. V lost 3 bases, J lost 0 bases, and 14 bases lay in between. The CDR3 length is 17 residues. In germline, CDR1 is SGHTA, CDR2 FQGTGA. Sequencing used unsorted PBMCs, obtained 1 year after starting antiretroviral therapy. The genes are TRBV7-3 and TRBJ2-2, with D unresolved. This TCR derives from a young man with HIV. The CDR3 sequence: CASSFTDGIANTGELFF. For the CDR3, the DNA is TGTGCCAGCAGCTTCACGGATGGGATAGCGAACACCGGGGAGCTGTTTTTT.